These 21 T cell receptor beta chains came from one sample sequenced in a study of cytomegalovirus exposure and HLA in healthy donors. Both 60 Vbeta primers and 13 Jbeta primers went into the PCR. Libraries were prepared by immunoSEQ multiplex PCR; TCRdb keeps only in-frame clonotypes and omits some of them. The sample lists some 120,000 clones; about 9.4% were seen once. The sequenced material came from PBMCs. The source is a woman in her forties in good health and CMV-seropositive.

This clone was counted once. The chain couples TRBV27 to TRBJ2-7; 10 bases are a match to TRBD1. The germline V gene encodes CDR1 MNHEY and CDR2 SMNVEV (reference sequence). The CDR3 spans 15 residues. V trimming: 4 bases; J trimming: 3 bases; junction bases outside the gene matches: 6. In DNA, the CDR3 is TGTGCCAGCAGTTCCCGGGACAGGGGTTTCTACGAGCAGTACTTC. Translated, it gives CASSSRDRGFYEQYF.

The V call is TRBV25-1, the J call TRBJ2-7, with 7 bases lining up with TRBD2. Germline V lookup: CDR1 MGHDK, CDR2 SYGVNS. CDR3 length: 14 amino acids. Trimming at V came to 0 bases and at J to 3 bases, leaving 2 bases not matched to a gene. CDR3 nucleotides: TGTGCCAGCAGTGAATACGGGGGGAACTACGAGCAGTACTTC. Translation gives CASSEYGGNYEQYF.

Only a few counts were recorded for this clone. This chain uses TRBV6-5 with TRBJ1-6; possible D gene TRBD1, 5 bases. The germline V and J ends were trimmed by 6 bases and 8 bases, with 11 bases remaining between them. CDR1 and CDR2 from the germline V gene are MNHEY and SVGAGI. The CDR3 sequence is 13 residues long. In DNA form, the CDR3 reads TGTGCCAGCAGACCGACGGGGGATTCACCCCTCCACTTT. Translated, it gives CASRPTGDSPLHF.

This clone was seen more than once but under ten times. The V call is TRBV25-1, the J call TRBJ1-6; D gene unclear. V was cut by 3 bases and J by 6 bases, with 12 bases left in between. This CDR3 comprises 15 residues. CDR1 is MGHDK and CDR2 is SYGVNS in the germline V gene. The DNA of the CDR3 is TGTGCCAGCAGTGAGGAGCCCGGGGTTAATTCACCCCTCCACTTT. This gives the protein CASSEEPGVNSPLHF. The full variable domain, completed using reference TRBV25-1 and TRBJ1-6, is EADIYQTPRYLVIGTGKKITLECSQTMGHDKMYWYQQDPGMELHLIHYSYGVNSTEKGDLSSESTVSRIRTEHFPLTLESARPSHTSQYLCASSEEPGVNSPLHFGNGTRLTVT.

This chain links TRBV5-1 with TRBJ2-3, with TRBD2 matching 11 bases. The ends lost 1 base at V and 5 bases at J; junction bases unmatched: 9. The CDR3 is 17 amino acids. Germline CDR1 reads SGHRS; CDR2 reads YFSETQ. CDR3 nucleotides: TGCGCCAGCAGCTTGAAACTAGCGGGGGCAGGCGGAGATACGCAGTATTTT. It yields the protein CASSLKLAGAGGDTQYF.

The rearrangement joins TRBV28 to TRBJ2-1; no definite D call. CDR3 length equals 15 residues. Germline V CDR1 and CDR2: MDHEN, SYDVKM. Trimming removed 1 base from V and 4 bases from J, with 11 bases in between. The CDR3 protein is CASSLLAGRYNEQFF. The CDR3 DNA is TGTGCCAGCAGTTTATTGGCAGGCCGGTACAATGAGCAGTTCTTC.

The gene calls are TRBV7-2 and TRBJ1-2, with a possible D match to TRBD1 (6 bases). V was clipped by 1 base and J by 6 bases, with 9 bases between them. The germline V gene has CDR1 SGHTA and CDR2 FQGNSA. This CDR3 has 13 amino acids. CDR3 protein: CASSLDREDGYTF. CDR3 sequence (DNA): TGTGCCAGCAGCTTAGACAGGGAAGATGGCTACACCTTC.

This clone appeared a few times. This chain links TRBV29-1 with TRBJ1-1; perhaps TRBD1 as D (6 bases). The CDR3 is made up of 15 amino acids. Germline assignment: CDR1 SQVTM and CDR2 ANQGSEA. CDR3 sequence (DNA): TGCAGAAACCTCCCACAGGGCCCGCCGAACACTGAAGCTTTCTTT. It encodes CRNLPQGPPNTEAFF.

The genes are TRBV7-9 and TRBJ1-1, with 9 bases matching TRBD1. Losses at the gene ends were 3 bases for V and 5 bases for J; bases not matched to a gene: 10. CDR1 SEHNR and CDR2 FQNEAQ come from the germline V gene (reference sequence). This CDR3 has 16 amino acids. The CDR3 region is CASSFPVGTGFTEAFF. DNA for the CDR3: TGTGCCAGCAGCTTCCCGGTAGGGACAGGGTTTACTGAAGCTTTCTTT.

V and J are TRBV28 and TRBJ2-4; TRBD2 matches at 8 bases. Germline-derived CDR1 and CDR2 are MDHEN and SYDVKM. V dropped 7 bases and J dropped 0; count of bases not matched to a gene: 8. This CDR3 comprises 16 residues. This CDR3 reads CASTSGGTVAKNIQYF. For the CDR3, the DNA is TGTGCCAGCACATCGGGGGGGACCGTAGCCAAAAACATTCAGTACTTC.

This clone was recorded a few times. This sequence joins TRBV18 and TRBJ1-5, with TRBD1 as a possible D gene (6 bases). Germline assignment: CDR1 KGHSH and CDR2 LQKENI. V lost 5 bases and J 3 bases, leaving 14 bases between the germline ends. The CDR3 is 15 residues long. CDR3 region: CASSSSTGDNQPQHF. The CDR3 DNA sequence: TGTGCCAGCTCATCGTCGACAGGAGACAATCAGCCCCAGCATTTT.

This clone turned up a few times. This sample includes further DNA sequences coding for the same CDR3. The rearrangement uses TRBV5-4 and TRBJ1-6; TRBD1 matches 7 bases. CDR3 length: 14 amino acids. V shed 3 bases and J 6 bases; nucleotides not matched to a gene: 3. Looked up from germline, CDR1 is SGHNT and CDR2 is YYREEE (reference sequence). This CDR3 is CASSSRQGNSPLHF. The CDR3 DNA follows: TGTGCCAGCAGCTCTCGACAGGGTAATTCACCCCTCCACTTT.

V gene TRBV6-5 combines with J gene TRBJ2-7, with D possibly being TRBD2 (6 bases). In germline, CDR1 is MNHEY, CDR2 SVGAGI. V was trimmed by 2 bases and J by 7 bases, leaving 6 bases between them. The CDR3 covers 11 residues. The CDR3 DNA sequence: TGTGCCAGCAGTTACGGGGGGGAGCAGTACTTC. Translated: CASSYGGEQYF.

The chain is built from TRBV30 and TRBJ1-2, with 8 bases identical to TRBD1. The CDR3 consists of 12 residues. Unmatched junction bases numbered 6, after V lost 4 bases and J lost 8 bases. Germline-derived CDR1 and CDR2 are GTSNPN and SVGIG (reference sequence). The CDR3 DNA follows: TGTGCCTGGACCCAGACAGGGGTCGGCTACACCTTC. Amino acids: CAWTQTGVGYTF.

This clone turned up a few times. The rearrangement links TRBV6-1 to TRBJ2-7, with TRBD2 identical over 8 bases. This CDR3 spans 15 amino acids. In germline, CDR1 is MNHNS, CDR2 SASEGT. V trimming: 2 bases; J trimming: 0 bases; junction bases outside the gene matches: 3. CDR3 region: CASSESGGSSYEQYF. The CDR3 coding sequence is TGTGCCAGCAGTGAATCGGGGGGGAGCTCCTACGAGCAGTACTTC.

This clone has just a few counts. The chain links TRBV11-3 to TRBJ2-1, with D uncertain. This CDR3 is built from 13 residues. The germline gives CDR1 SGHNT, CDR2 YENEEA. V dropped 1 base and J dropped 4 bases, with 5 bases sitting between them. The CDR3 region has the DNA TGTGCCAGCAGCTTAGTAGAATACAATGAGCAGTTCTTC. It specifies CASSLVEYNEQFF.

In this sample, this clone turned up a few times. The chain is built from TRBV6-5 and TRBJ1-2; the D gene is possibly TRBD1 (6 bases). Per germline, CDR1 MNHEY and CDR2 SVGAGI. Trimming took 6 bases from V and 4 from J, leaving 12 bases between them. This CDR3 contains 13 residues. CDR3 sequence (DNA): TGTGCCAGCAGGGGGGACACCCGCTATGGCTACACCTTC. It translates to CASRGDTRYGYTF.

The rearrangement joins TRBV6-1 to TRBJ2-7, with a weak D call TRBD2 (5 bases). In germline, CDR1 is MNHNS, CDR2 SASEGT. Trimming left V 8 bases short and J 7 bases short, with 15 bases between. The CDR3 runs 12 residues. The chain's CDR3 is CASRRPLEEQYF. The CDR3 DNA is TGTGCCAGCCGGAGGCCGCTGGAAGAGCAGTACTTC.

The chain has TRBV11-2 and TRBJ1-5, with unresolved D. The V and J ends lost 5 bases and 3 bases respectively, with 11 bases between them. The CDR3 length is 14 residues. Germline V lookup: CDR1 SGHAT, CDR2 FQNNGV. The CDR3 coding sequence is TGTGCCAGCAGCCCGGAGGACTTCAATCAGCCCCAGCATTTT. Amino acid sequence: CASSPEDFNQPQHF.

This sequence joins TRBV10-2 and TRBJ1-2; 9 bases line up with TRBD1. The CDR3 extends over 15 amino acids. V shed 6 bases and J 7 bases; nucleotides not matched to a gene: 12. Per germline, CDR1 WSHSY and CDR2 SAAADI. CDR3 coding DNA: TGCGCCAGCAGCGATAGAGTACAGGGGGCTGGTGGCTACACCTTC. Translated: CASSDRVQGAGGYTF.

The chain recombines TRBV7-2 with TRBJ1-2; D is perhaps TRBD1 (6 bases). Germline V gives CDR1 SGHTA, CDR2 FQGNSA. CDR3 length: 14 residues. V lost 1 base and J lost 7, with 13 bases in between. As DNA, the CDR3 is TGTGCCAGCAGCTTAGGGGGGGGCCCCCTTGGCTACACCTTC. This sequence encodes CASSLGGGPLGYTF.